This T cell receptor (beta chain) was profiled in a study of CD8 T cells in Susac syndrome. There are 18 residues in the CDR3. V was pared by 0 bases and J by 2 bases, with 17 bases between. Germline V lookup: CDR1 WSHSY, CDR2 SAAADI. With random hexamers, roughly 0.5 to 1 ug RNA was reverse transcribed. MiXCR, run by TCRdb on the immunoSEQ multiplex PCR reads, gives a single entry per CDR3 protein. The data contain 250,000 to 350,000 distinct CDR3 sequences, 85% of them singletons. The receptor's source is a human donor with multiple sclerosis. Sequencing used CD8+ T cells from PBMCs. The genes are TRBV10-2 and TRBJ2-1, with no clear D. CDR3 protein: CASSESNIADLTYNEQFF. Here the CDR3 DNA reads TGCGCCAGCAGTGAGTCGAATATTGCGGACCTGACCTACAATGAGCAGTTCTTC.